The text below deals with one TCR beta chain. Its specificity is unknown. Generated by immunoSEQ multiplex PCR, the TCRdb table keeps only in-frame clones and is missing some. The table records 55,000 to 90,000 clones, 88% of them present only once. Looked up from germline, CDR1 is ENHRY and CDR2 is SYGVKD. This CDR3 comprises 15 residues. V lost 5 bases to trimming and J lost 8 bases, with 19 bases between them. The data derive from a study of OX40 agonist ivuxolimab in advanced cancers. General observations from the study: CD8+ T cells averaged more expanded clones than CD4+.

The gene calls are TRBV10-3 and TRBJ2-1, with D perhaps matching TRBD1 or TRBD2 (5 bases each). The receptor was isolated from an adult with an advanced solid tumor such as melanoma, head and neck, liver or kidney cancer. Sequenced material: CD4+ or CD8+ T cells sorted from blood, taken in a trial of the OX40 agonist ivuxolimab. The CDR3 coding sequence is TGTGCCATCAGTTCCCCCGGGGCGGAAGTGGATGAGCAGTTCTTC. It specifies CAISSPGAEVDEQFF.